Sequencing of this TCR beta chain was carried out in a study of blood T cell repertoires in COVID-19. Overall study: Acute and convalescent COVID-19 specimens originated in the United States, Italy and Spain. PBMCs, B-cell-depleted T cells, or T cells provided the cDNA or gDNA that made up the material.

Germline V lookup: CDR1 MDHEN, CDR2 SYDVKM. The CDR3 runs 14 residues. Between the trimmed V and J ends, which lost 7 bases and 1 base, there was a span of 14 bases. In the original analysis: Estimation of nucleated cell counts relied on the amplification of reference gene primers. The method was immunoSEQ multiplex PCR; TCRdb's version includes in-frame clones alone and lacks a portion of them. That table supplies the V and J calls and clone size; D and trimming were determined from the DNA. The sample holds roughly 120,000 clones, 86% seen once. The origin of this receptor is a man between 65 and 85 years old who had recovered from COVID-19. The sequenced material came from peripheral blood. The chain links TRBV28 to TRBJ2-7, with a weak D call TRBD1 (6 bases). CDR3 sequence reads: CASKGGTTSYEQYF. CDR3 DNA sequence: TGTGCCAGCAAAGGGGGAACGACTTCCTACGAGCAGTACTTC.